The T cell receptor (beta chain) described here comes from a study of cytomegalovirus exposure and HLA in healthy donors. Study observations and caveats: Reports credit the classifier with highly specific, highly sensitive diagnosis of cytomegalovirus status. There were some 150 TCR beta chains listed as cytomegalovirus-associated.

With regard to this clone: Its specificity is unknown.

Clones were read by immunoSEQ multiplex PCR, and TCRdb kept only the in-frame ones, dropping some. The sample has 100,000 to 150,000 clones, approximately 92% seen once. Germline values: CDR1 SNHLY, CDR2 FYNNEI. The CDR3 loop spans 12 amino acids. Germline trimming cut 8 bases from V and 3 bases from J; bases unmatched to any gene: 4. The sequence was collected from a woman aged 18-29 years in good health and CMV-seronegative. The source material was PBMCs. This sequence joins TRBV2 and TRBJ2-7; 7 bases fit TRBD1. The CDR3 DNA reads TGTGCCAGCGGACAGGAATACTACGAGCAGTACGTC. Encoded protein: CASGQEYYEQYV.